This T cell receptor (beta chain) was recovered during a study of graft-versus-host responses after intestinal transplantation. Background on the study: Anti-thymocyte globulin induction preceded around 3 years of tacrolimus and steroid maintenance in all recipients. Study results and caveats: The presence of high graft-versus-host to host-versus-graft clonal ratios in allografts characterized patients with graft-donor T cell macrochimerism. Among recipient marrow samples, GvH clones were found; some appeared first in ileum or blood. Among circulating GvH clones, peak levels were associated with early post-transplant declines in HvG clones.

Produced via immunoSEQ multiplex PCR; TCRdb's table is partial and in-frame only. The table lists around 23,000 clones, roughly 72% of them singletons. Processing released intraepithelial and lamina propria lymphocytes from the graft tissue. With respect to this clone: Its antigen remains unidentified.

From germline, CDR1 is DFQATT and CDR2 SNEGSKA (reference sequence). This CDR3 has 11 amino acids. V lost 7 bases to trimming and J lost 6 bases, with 9 bases between them. The sample was ileum tissue, taken 12 days after intestinal transplant. The chain uses TRBV20-1 and TRBJ2-2; tentatively, D is TRBD1 (6 bases). The clonotype comes from a human patient who received an intestinal transplant, so some T cells may come from the graft donor. The CDR3 spells CSGDNSGELFF. CDR3 in DNA: TGCAGTGGGGACAATTCCGGGGAGCTGTTTTTT.